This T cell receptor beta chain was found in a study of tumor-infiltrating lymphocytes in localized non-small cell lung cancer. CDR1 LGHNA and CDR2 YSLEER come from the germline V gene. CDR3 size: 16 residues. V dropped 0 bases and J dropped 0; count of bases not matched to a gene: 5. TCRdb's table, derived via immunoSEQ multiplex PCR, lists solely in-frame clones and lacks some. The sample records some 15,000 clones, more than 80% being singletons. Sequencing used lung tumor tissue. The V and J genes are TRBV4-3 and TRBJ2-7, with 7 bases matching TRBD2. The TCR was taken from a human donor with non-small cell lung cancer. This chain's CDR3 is CASSQDISGRSYEQYF. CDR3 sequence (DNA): TGCGCCAGCAGCCAAGATATTAGCGGGCGCTCCTACGAGCAGTACTTC.